This TCR beta chain was identified during a study of monozygotic twins with inflammatory bowel disease. TCRdb re-called the 5' RACE reads; one entry per CDR3 protein, DNA not given. Across about 300,000 distinct CDR3 sequences, the top ten clones capture 5.5% to 6.5% of the sample. The germline CDR1 and CDR2 sequences are MDHEN and SYDVKM. The CDR3 consists of 11 residues. The chain recombines TRBV28 with TRBJ1-2. The TCR was taken from a human donor with ulcerative colitis or Crohn's disease, or a healthy co-twin of an affected twin (not recorded which). The specimen was blood. CDR3 protein: CASMFRDSYTF.